One and the same sample provided the 30 T cell receptor beta chains below, sequenced in a study of regulatory T cells in long-lasting Graves disease. Time point specified: newly diagnosed GD, antithyroid drugs for less than 3 months. Construction of the TCR library relied on RNA isolated from PBMCs. TCR beta libraries were built with iRepertoire HTBI primers and Arm-PCR of CDR3 regions. TCRdb reprocessed the multiplex PCR reads via MiXCR and lists one record per CDR3 protein. The data hold some 250,000 distinct CDR3 sequences, with around a sixth observed a single time. These data were likewise used in another study, on T cells in Graves' hyperthyroidism and ophthalmopathy.

The material was peripheral blood mononuclear cells (PBMCs), obtained at new diagnosis, from a patient treated with antithyroid drugs. The receptor set was obtained from a woman aged 25 to 39 with Graves disease.

The gene calls are TRBV6-1 and TRBJ1-6, with unresolved D. V gave up 2 bases and J gave up 8 bases, with 4 bases separating them. Germline CDR1 is MNHNS and CDR2 is SASEGT. The CDR3 is 12 residues long. The CDR3 bases are TGTGCCAGCAGTGAATCCGATTCACCCCTCCACTTT. Protein sequence: CASSESDSPLHF.

This clonotype has ten or more counts. The rearrangement uses TRBV6-5 and TRBJ1-2, with unresolved D. The CDR3 has 14 residues. CDR1 is MNHEY, CDR2 SVGAGI, per germline. V was cut by 2 bases and J by 3 bases, with 10 bases left in between. The CDR3 DNA is TGTGCCAGCAGTTACCCATTTGCGTACTATGGCTACACCTTC. Its protein is CASSYPFAYYGYTF.

The table lists this clonotype with many counts. The genes are TRBV7-2 and TRBJ2-3; 9 nucleotides agree with TRBD2. The trim removed 3 bases at V and 7 bases at J, leaving 8 bases unmatched. The germline V gene encodes CDR1 SGHTA and CDR2 FQGNSA. CDR3 length: 15 residues. CDR3 in amino acids: CASSFSGGQLHTQYF. The CDR3 DNA reads TGTGCCAGCAGCTTTAGCGGGGGCCAACTTCATACGCAGTATTTT.

The sample holds many counts of this clonotype. V usage is TRBV5-5 and J usage is TRBJ1-6, with 9 nucleotides matching TRBD1. With V trimmed by 4 bases and J by 9 bases, 11 bases remained unmatched. The CDR3 covers 16 residues. Germline assignment: CDR1 SGHKS and CDR2 YYEKEE (reference sequence). The DNA of the CDR3 is TGTGCCAGCAGCATGACGTCCGGGACAGGGTCTTCACCCCTCCACTTT. This sequence encodes CASSMTSGTGSSPLHF.

This clonotype was seen a few times. This chain connects TRBV5-5 to TRBJ1-1; 7 positions match TRBD1. J gave up 1 base and V 4 bases, and 10 bases lay outside the gene matches. This CDR3 is built from 16 residues. The germline CDR1 and CDR2 sequences are SGHKS and YYEKEE (reference sequence). The CDR3 DNA reads as TGTGCCAGCAGCCCTTGGGGCAGGGGGGCGAACACTGAAGCTTTCTTT. Residues: CASSPWGRGANTEAFF.

For this clonotype: This may be a read error: a much more frequent sequence differs by one nucleotide. The chain combines TRBV10-3 with TRBJ1-4; the match to TRBD1 covers 7 bases. CDR3 length equals 16 residues. Germline CDR1 is ENHRY and CDR2 is SYGVKD. CDR3 coding DNA: TGTGCCGCCCGGGACAGCCCACCCTCAACTAATGGAAAACTGTTTTTT. It is translated as CAARDSPPSTNGKLFF.

This clonotype showed up many times. The chain uses TRBV12-3 or TRBV12-4 and TRBJ2-1; 8 nucleotides align to TRBD2. The DNA matches TRBJ2-3 better at its end, which makes the J call doubtful. The CDR3 length is 12 residues. The CDR3, as DNA: TGTGCCAGCAGTTTCGGGCTAGCGGGGCAGTATTTT. Its translation: CASSFGLAGQYF.

This clonotype was counted at least ten times. The chain is built from TRBV27 and TRBJ2-7, with TRBD2 as a possible D gene (6 bases). Deletions cut 5 bases from V and 5 bases from J, with 16 bases between. This CDR3 has 14 amino acids. Germline V gene lookup returns CDR1 MNHEY and CDR2 SMNVEV (reference sequence). CDR3 DNA: TGTGCCAGCAGTATGCGGGACTCCAAGGACGAGCAGTACTTC. The encoded protein is CASSMRDSKDEQYF.

In regard to this clonotype: A much larger clonotype is one base distant, so this may be a read error. J is TRBJ2-3 and V is TRBV14, with D unresolved. The CDR3 consists of 16 residues. V lost 1 base, J lost 1 base, and 12 bases lay in between. Germline lookup yields CDR1 SGHDN and CDR2 FVKESK. The chain's CDR3 is CASSQGTLGCTDTQYF. The CDR3 nucleotides read TGTGCCAGCAGCCAAGGTACCCTAGGGTGCACAGATACGCAGTATTTT. The complete variable domain, with remaining parts taken from reference TRBV14 and TRBJ2-3, reads EAGVTQFPSHSVIEKGQTVTLRCDPISGHDNLYWYRRVMGKEIKFLLHFVKESKQDESGMPNNRFLAERTGGTYSTLKVQPAELEDSGVYFCASSQGTLGCTDTQYFGPGTRLTVL.

This clonotype was counted at least ten times. The chain has TRBV3-1 and TRBJ1-2; D possibly corresponds to TRBD1 (5 bases). This CDR3 spans 14 amino acids. Trimming took 4 bases from V and 8 from J, leaving 17 bases between them. Germline V gives CDR1 LGHDT, CDR2 YNNKEL (reference sequence). CDR3 sequence (DNA): TGTGCCAGCAGCCCAACCGGGACCGGAGGAGGCTACACCTTC. Protein: CASSPTGTGGGYTF.

The CDR3 is CASSPERPSYQETQYF. The CDR3 bases are TGTGCCAGCAGCCCAGAACGGCCCTCGTACCAAGAGACCCAGTACTTC. The rearrangement uses TRBV5-8 and TRBJ2-5; D is ambiguous. The CDR3 spans 16 residues. V lost 4 bases, J lost 0 bases, and 16 bases lay in between. Germline assignment: CDR1 SGHTS and CDR2 YDEGEE.

This clonotype was seen repeatedly, ten times or more. This sequence joins TRBV11-2 and TRBJ1-4; no clear D. The V gene lost 1 base and the J gene lost 10 bases, with 16 bases spanning the gap. The CDR3 is 15 amino acids. Per the germline V gene, CDR1 is SGHAT and CDR2 is FQNNGV. The CDR3 sequence is CASSLAVLGRVKLFF. As DNA, the CDR3 is TGTGCCAGCAGCTTAGCGGTACTCGGGAGGGTAAAACTGTTTTTT. The entire variable domain, with the rest obtained from reference TRBV11-2 and TRBJ1-4, is as follows: EAGVAQSPRYKIIEKRQSVAFWCNPISGHATLYWYQQILGQGPKLLIQFQNNGVVDDSQLPKDRFSAERLKGVDSTLKIQPAKLEDSAVYLCASSLAVLGRVKLFFGSGTQLSVL.

This clonotype was seen repeatedly, ten times or more. J is TRBJ1-5 and V is TRBV7-9; D is perhaps TRBD1 (6 bases). Germline loops: CDR1 SEHNR, CDR2 FQNEAQ (reference sequence). CDR3 length equals 13 residues. V was clipped by 10 bases and J by 10 bases, with 20 bases between them. CDR3 in amino acids: CAIQRGQGHPQHF. The DNA for the CDR3 is TGTGCCATCCAGCGGGGGCAAGGTCACCCCCAGCATTTT.

At least ten counts were recorded for this clonotype. V is TRBV6-1 and J is TRBJ1-2; 9 bases are shared with TRBD1. The germline gives CDR1 MNHNS, CDR2 SASEGT. V lost 6 bases to trimming and J lost 8 bases; unmatched junction nucleotides: 7. The CDR3 is 13 amino acids. CDR3 in amino acids: CASRLGQGGGYTF. CDR3 in DNA: TGTGCCAGCAGGTTGGGACAGGGCGGCGGCTACACCTTC.

At least ten counts were recorded for this clonotype. V and J are TRBV3-1 and TRBJ2-1; 10 bases are shared with TRBD2. The ends lost 3 bases at V and 6 bases at J; junction bases unmatched: 11. This CDR3 has 17 residues. Germline loops: CDR1 LGHDT, CDR2 YNNKEL (reference sequence). The CDR3 sequence is CASSHPIAGGAFNEQFF. In DNA, the CDR3 is TGTGCCAGCAGCCATCCTATAGCGGGGGGCGCCTTCAATGAGCAGTTCTTC.

This clonotype was counted between two and nine times. This chain joins TRBV25-1 and TRBJ2-6; 7 nucleotides line up with TRBD1. There are 17 residues in the CDR3. Germline CDR1 MGHDK, CDR2 SYGVNS. J gave up 3 bases and V 4 bases, and 9 bases lay outside the gene matches. Written as DNA, the CDR3 is TGTGCCAGCAGTGGGCAGGACAGGTTTGGTGGGGCCAACGTCCTGACTTTC. This sequence encodes CASSGQDRFGGANVLTF.

This clonotype was recorded many times. The chain joins TRBV5-1 to TRBJ1-1, with D tentatively TRBD1 (6 bases). The germline CDR1 and CDR2 sequences are SGHRS and YFSETQ. V dropped 4 bases and J dropped 7 bases, with 8 bases sitting between them. The CDR3 covers 11 residues. This CDR3 reads CASSGGGEAFF. The CDR3 DNA reads TGCGCCAGCAGCGGGGGCGGTGAAGCTTTCTTT.

In its sample, this clonotype was seen many times. This sequence joins TRBV5-4 and TRBJ2-5; TRBD2 aligns across 8 bases. V trimming: 4 bases; J trimming: 2 bases; junction bases outside the gene matches: 4. The germline CDR1 and CDR2 sequences are SGHNT and YYREEE (reference sequence). This CDR3 has 14 residues. The CDR3 protein is CASSPGGKQETQYF. For the CDR3, the DNA is TGTGCCAGCAGCCCGGGGGGGAAACAAGAGACCCAGTACTTC.

The rearrangement uses TRBV5-1 and TRBJ2-1, with D perhaps given as TRBD1 or TRBD2 (5 bases each). The CDR3 runs to 11 residues. Germline assignment: CDR1 SGHRS and CDR2 YFSETQ. V lost 0 bases and J 13 bases, leaving 8 bases between the germline ends. CDR3 amino acids: CASSLEGPQFF. CDR3 DNA sequence: TGCGCCAGCAGCTTGGAGGGACCTCAGTTCTTC. The full variable domain, rest sourced from reference TRBV5-1 and TRBJ2-1, is KAGVTQTPRYLIKTRGQQVTLSCSPISGHRSVSWYQQTPGQGLQFLFEYFSETQRNKGNFPGRFSGRQFSNSRSEMNVSTLELGDSALYLCASSLEGPQFFGPGTRLTVL.

This clonotype was counted at least ten times. The rearrangement joins TRBV2 to TRBJ2-1, with 10 bases lining up with TRBD2. The CDR3 runs to 13 residues. The junction had 10 bases not matched to a gene; V was cut back by 11 bases and J by 9 bases. The germline V gene has CDR1 SNHLY and CDR2 FYNNEI. The DNA for the CDR3 is TGTGCCGACACACTAGCGGGGCTCGGTGAGCAGTTCTTC. This codes for CADTLAGLGEQFF.

The table lists this clonotype with many counts. The rearrangement links TRBV6-1 to TRBJ2-2, with TRBD2 matching 8 bases. This CDR3 contains 15 residues. The V gene's germline CDR1 is MNHNS and CDR2 SASEGT. The V and J ends lost 6 bases and 7 bases, in that order; junction bases with no gene match: 10. The CDR3 nucleotides read TGTGCCAGCAGGCTCGGGGGGGCCTCGGGCGGGGAGCTGTTTTTT. It translates to CASRLGGASGGELFF.

This clonotype was found many times. The chain is built from TRBV20-1 and TRBJ2-7, with D hard to call. The CDR3 length is 11 residues. V was clipped by 2 bases and J by 4 bases, with 6 bases between them. Germline V gives CDR1 DFQATT, CDR2 SNEGSKA (reference sequence). CDR3 amino acids: CSARQAYEQYF. CDR3 in DNA: TGCAGTGCTAGACAGGCGTACGAGCAGTACTTC.

This clonotype came up many times. The chain combines TRBV5-1 with TRBJ1-4; D uncertain. Trimming left V 2 bases short and J 3 bases short, with 14 bases between. The germline CDR1 and CDR2 sequences are SGHRS and YFSETQ. The CDR3 length is 16 residues. The chain's CDR3 is CASSFGPAEPNEKLFF. The CDR3 coding sequence is TGCGCCAGCAGCTTTGGGCCGGCGGAACCTAATGAAAAACTGTTTTTT.

Concerning this clonotype itself: A read error is possible here, since a much larger clone lies one base away. The CDR3 DNA sequence: TGCGCCAGCAGCCCAGACCGACAGGTCGGGGTTAATTCACCCCTCCACTTT. This encodes CASSPDRQVGVNSPLHF. This sequence joins TRBV4-1 and TRBJ1-6, with a tentative D call TRBD1 (6 bases). The V gene's germline CDR1 is MGHRA and CDR2 YSYEKL. Trimming removed 4 bases at V and 6 bases at J, with 19 bases between. There are 17 residues in the CDR3.

For this clonotype: A read error may be the cause here, since a much bigger clone is one base away. The V and J genes are TRBV11-2 and TRBJ1-1; a weak D match, TRBD1 (6 bases). The CDR3 runs 15 residues. The germline V gene encodes CDR1 SGHAT and CDR2 FQNNGV. Trimming shortened V by 8 bases and J by 4 bases, and 20 bases separated the two germline ends. CDR3 sequence: CASGSKQGGSTEAFF. Written as DNA, the CDR3 is TGTGCCAGCGGATCAAAACAGGGTGGGAGCACTGAAGCTTTCTTT. The full variable domain, completed using reference TRBV11-2 and TRBJ1-1, is EAGVAQSPRYKIIEKRQSVAFWCNPISGHATLYWYQQILGQGPKLLIQFQNNGVVDDSQLPKDRFSAERLKGVDSTLKIQPAKLEDSAVYLCASGSKQGGSTEAFFGQGTRLTVV.

This clonotype was found many times. The gene calls are TRBV11-3 and TRBJ2-2; D is perhaps TRBD2 (6 bases). The CDR3 extends over 16 amino acids. Germline loops: CDR1 SGHNT, CDR2 YENEEA. Trimming cost V 2 bases and J 1 base, with 11 bases left between them. Here the CDR3 reads CASSLKEGLNTGELFF. DNA of the CDR3: TGTGCCAGCAGCTTAAAGGAGGGGCTGAACACCGGGGAGCTGTTTTTT.

This rearrangement joins TRBV4-1 to TRBJ2-4, with TRBD1 matching over 9 bases. This CDR3 has 21 residues. V dropped 4 bases and J dropped 4; count of bases not matched to a gene: 23. Germline V gene data show CDR1 as MGHRA and CDR2 as YSYEKL. Written as DNA, the CDR3 is TGCGCCAGCAGCCCCGGCCCTTCAGGGGACAGGGCGAAATGGGGTAAAAACATTCAGTACTTC. Amino acid sequence: CASSPGPSGDRAKWGKNIQYF.

Comment on this clonotype: This sequence may be a read error, since a much larger clone differs from it by one base. J is TRBJ2-2 and V is TRBV2; TRBD2 might be the D (6 bases). The CDR3 is made up of 12 amino acids. From germline, CDR1 is SNHLY and CDR2 FYNNEI. The DNA for the CDR3 is TGTGCCAGCAGTGTGCAAGCCGGGGGGCTGTTTTTT. Translated: CASSVQAGGLFF.

The rearrangement links TRBV27 to TRBJ2-7, with D possibly matching TRBD1 (6 bases). Germline CDR1 MNHEY, CDR2 SMNVEV (reference sequence). The CDR3 consists of 14 residues. Trimming took 2 bases from V and 3 from J, leaving 11 bases between them. The CDR3 reads CASSLRQDSYEQYF. The DNA of the CDR3 is TGTGCCAGCAGTTTAAGACAGGATAGCTACGAGCAGTACTTC.

This clonotype has ten or more counts. The chain joins TRBV7-8 to TRBJ1-1; D unresolved. This CDR3 has 14 amino acids. Germline V gene data show CDR1 as SGHVS and CDR2 as FQNEAQ. V lost 5 bases to trimming and J lost 0 bases, with 10 bases between them. CDR3 DNA sequence: TGTGCCAGCAGCCCAGTGGTGCTGAACACTGAAGCTTTCTTT. It yields the protein CASSPVVLNTEAFF.